These T cell receptor beta chains were read from a single sample in a study of siplizumab effects on memory and regulatory T cells. Clones were read by immunoSEQ multiplex PCR, and TCRdb kept only the in-frame ones, dropping some. The sample has more than 75,000 clones, roughly 96% seen once. Specimen: naive CD4+ T cells sorted from blood. The receptors were gathered from a human donor in good health. The CDR3 runs from the conserved cysteine through the conserved F or W. A D gene is named only where the DNA matches it firmly. Clone size, where shown, is once, few, many, or a class for clones that have expanded.

J | V | size | D | CDR3 | DNA
TRBJ1-1 | TRBV9 | NA | NA | CASSVVSGRGGTEAFF | TGTGCCAGCAGCGTAGTCTCTGGCAGGGGAGGCACTGAAGCTTTCTTT
TRBJ1-1 | TRBV7-9 | NA | TRBD1 | CASSLGTGTEAFF | TGTGCCAGCAGCTTGGGGACAGGCACTGAAGCTTTCTTT
TRBJ2-7 | TRBV20-1 | NA | NA | CSASAEVEQYF | TGCAGTGCTAGTGCGGAGGTCGAGCAGTACTTC
TRBJ1-2 | TRBV10-2 | NA | TRBD1 | CASRGTGESYTF | TGCGCCAGCAGGGGGACAGGGGAAAGCTACACCTTC
TRBJ2-5 | TRBV6-5 | NA | TRBD1 | CASGGQGAETQYF | TGTGCCAGCGGAGGACAGGGAGCAGAGACCCAGTACTTC
TRBJ1-2 | TRBV28 | NA | TRBD1 | CASSFRTGRGGYTF | TGTGCCAGCAGTTTTAGGACAGGGAGGGGTGGCTACACCTTC
TRBJ1-2 | TRBV18 | NA | TRBD1 | CASSLDRGGYGYTF | TGTGCCAGCTCATTAGACAGGGGAGGATATGGCTACACCTTC
TRBJ1-2 | TRBV4-2 | once | NA | CASSQDPRGTGYGYTF | TGTGCCAGCAGCCAAGATCCTAGGGGAACGGGGTATGGCTACACCTTC
TRBJ2-7 | TRBV5-6 | NA | NA | CASSAPLGRKGYEQYF | TGTGCCAGCAGCGCCCCTTTAGGACGAAAAGGCTACGAGCAGTACTTC
TRBJ2-5 | TRBV28 | NA | NA | CASSLGNRLRAQETQYF | TGTGCCAGCAGTTTAGGAAATCGTCTCAGGGCCCAAGAGACCCAGTACTTC
TRBJ1-1 | TRBV5-4 | NA | NA | CASSFVDKNTEAFF | TGTGCCAGCAGCTTTGTCGACAAGAACACTGAAGCTTTCTTT
TRBJ1-5 | TRBV7-2 | NA | TRBD1 | CASSLDLNRGRPQHF | TGTGCCAGCAGCTTAGACCTAAACAGGGGGCGGCCCCAGCATTTT
TRBJ1-6 | TRBV9 | NA | NA | CASSEEGGGSSYNSPLHF | TGTGCCAGCAGCGAGGAGGGGGGCGGAAGCTCCTATAATTCACCCCTCCACTTT
TRBJ2-5 | TRBV7-3 | NA | TRBD2 | CASSLGLAGGPQETQYF | TGTGCCAGCAGCCTGGGACTAGCGGGGGGGCCCCAAGAGACCCAGTACTTC
TRBJ1-6 | TRBV5-4 | NA | NA | CASSLSLTLGTYNSPLHF | TGTGCCAGCAGCTTGAGTCTGACTCTCGGGACTTATAATTCACCCCTCCACTTT
TRBJ2-2 | TRBV14 | NA | TRBD1 | CASKPQGDTGELFF | TGTGCCAGCAAACCACAGGGGGACACCGGGGAGCTGTTTTTT
TRBJ1-6 | TRBV5-4 | NA | NA | CASSFWGGSYNSPLHF | TGTGCCAGCAGCTTTTGGGGGGGTTCCTATAATTCACCCCTCCACTTT
TRBJ2-2 | TRBV10-3 | NA | TRBD1 | CAISEPLQQGAVTGELFF | TGTGCCATCAGTGAGCCACTCCAGCAGGGGGCGGTGACCGGGGAGCTGTTTTTT
TRBJ2-3 | TRBV4-1 | NA | TRBD2 | CASSLPGLLTDTQYF | TGCGCCAGCAGCCTACCGGGACTACTCACAGATACGCAGTATTTT
TRBJ1-5 | TRBV10-3 | NA | NA | CAISAEGGTNQPQHF | TGTGCCATCAGTGCGGAGGGGGGGACTAATCAGCCCCAGCATTTT
TRBJ1-1 | TRBV6-5 | NA | NA | CASSYTVNTEAFF | TGTGCCAGCAGTTACACAGTGAACACTGAAGCTTTCTTT
TRBJ1-6 | TRBV4-1 | NA | NA | CASSPLKGPVPPRTLHF | TGCGCCAGCAGCCCTCTAAAGGGCCCGGTCCCACCTAGGACCCTCCACTTT
TRBJ2-2 | TRBV10-3 | NA | TRBD1 | CAISETDRGRSGELFF | TGTGCCATCAGTGAGACGGACAGGGGGCGGAGCGGGGAGCTGTTTTTT
TRBJ1-4 | TRBV18 | NA | NA | CASSPPGRINEKLFF | TGTGCCAGCTCACCTCCGGGACGGATTAATGAAAAACTGTTTTTT
TRBJ2-7 | TRBV28 | NA | NA | CASSLSGRSYEQYF | TGTGCCAGCAGTTTAAGCGGACGGAGCTACGAGCAGTACTTC
TRBJ2-1 | TRBV7-3 | NA | TRBD2 | CASSLMGLAVGEQFF | TGTGCCAGCAGCTTAATGGGACTAGCGGTCGGTGAGCAGTTCTTC
TRBJ2-5 | TRBV5-6 | few | NA | CASRRDGSGSQYF | TGTGCCAGCAGGCGGGACGGAAGCGGGTCCCAGTACTTC
TRBJ2-4 | TRBV4-1 | NA | NA | CASSQEQGTKNIQYF | TGCGCCAGCAGCCAGGAACAGGGAACCAAAAACATTCAGTACTTC
TRBJ2-1 | TRBV7-2 | NA | NA | CASSRWGNEDEQFF | TGTGCCAGCAGCCGGTGGGGGAACGAGGATGAGCAGTTCTTC
TRBJ1-2 | TRBV5-4 | NA | TRBD1 | CASSLDRDRNYGYTF | TGTGCCAGCAGCTTGGATCGGGACAGAAACTATGGCTACACCTTC
TRBJ1-2 | TRBV6-4 | few | NA | CASRVYRQVAYGYTF | TGTGCCAGCAGGGTCTACAGGCAGGTCGCCTATGGCTACACCTTC
TRBJ1-2 | TRBV19 | NA | NA | CASSIVQGNGYTF | TGTGCCAGTAGTATAGTCCAGGGAAATGGCTACACCTTC
TRBJ1-1 | TRBV28 | NA | NA | CASSPRWTEAFF | TGTGCCAGCAGCCCTCGATGGACTGAAGCTTTCTTT
TRBJ1-1 | TRBV11-3 | NA | NA | CASSPTGKNTEAFF | TGTGCCAGCAGCCCAACAGGGAAGAACACTGAAGCTTTCTTT
TRBJ1-2 | TRBV19 | NA | NA | CASSIFGGPSYGYTF | TGTGCCAGTAGTATATTCGGGGGGCCGAGCTATGGCTACACCTTC
TRBJ1-5 | TRBV10-3 | NA | NA | CAISEEGVSNQPQHF | TGTGCCATCAGTGAGGAGGGGGTTAGCAATCAGCCCCAGCATTTT
TRBJ2-3 | TRBV10-3 | NA | NA | CAISAGGRPTDTQYF | TGTGCCATCAGTGCGGGGGGCCGACCCACAGATACGCAGTATTTT
TRBJ2-7 | TRBV30 | NA | NA | CAWSDSYEQYF | TGTGCCTGGAGTGACAGCTACGAGCAGTACTTC
TRBJ2-4 | TRBV29-1 | NA | NA | CSVERDAKNIQYF | TGCAGCGTTGAAAGGGACGCCAAAAACATTCAGTACTTC
TRBJ2-7 | TRBV20-1 | NA | NA | CSASPLDEQYF | TGCAGTGCTAGCCCCCTGGACGAGCAGTACTTC
TRBJ2-3 | TRBV5-6 | once | NA | CASRDRTTQIRRKTQYF | TGTGCCAGCAGGGACAGAACCACACAGATACGGAGAAAAACGCAGTATTTT
TRBJ1-5 | TRBV2 | NA | TRBD1 | CASRGRVRGVDQPQHF | TGTGCCAGCAGAGGGAGAGTCAGGGGGGTCGATCAGCCCCAGCATTTT
TRBJ1-4 | TRBV4-3 | NA | NA | CASSRSWIDEGKLFF | TGCGCCAGCAGTAGATCTTGGATTGATGAAGGAAAACTGTTTTTT
TRBJ2-7 | TRBV6-5 | once | TRBD1 | CASSSAGTGGYEQYF | TGTGCCAGCAGTTCAGCCGGGACAGGGGGTTACGAGCAGTACTTC
TRBJ2-2 | TRBV2 | NA | NA | CASSGTAPGELFF | TGTGCCAGCAGCGGGACGGCTCCCGGGGAGCTGTTTTTT
TRBJ1-1 | TRBV7-9 | once | TRBD1 | CASSQKGGQGWEAFF | TGTGCCAGCAGCCAAAAGGGAGGACAGGGATGGGAAGCTTTCTTT
TRBJ2-1 | TRBV7-7 | NA | TRBD2 | CASSSQPPSGGAYNEQFF | TGTGCCAGCAGCTCCCAACCCCCTAGCGGGGGGGCCTACAATGAGCAGTTCTTC
TRBJ2-1 | TRBV5-4 | NA | TRBD2 | CASSTLAGVSNEQFF | TGTGCCAGCAGTACCCTAGCGGGGGTATCCAATGAGCAGTTCTTC
TRBJ1-1 | TRBV19 | NA | NA | CASHPVLRVRGGTEAFF | TGTGCCAGCCACCCCGTTCTGAGGGTACGAGGTGGCACTGAAGCTTTCTTT
TRBJ1-4 | TRBV18 | NA | NA | CASSPDGDEKLFF | TGTGCCAGCTCACCGGACGGGGATGAAAAACTGTTTTTT
TRBJ1-1 | TRBV18 | NA | NA | CASSPLENTEAFF | TGTGCCAGCTCCCCGCTCGAAAACACTGAAGCTTTCTTT
TRBJ2-1 | TRBV5-1 | NA | TRBD1 | CASGPGTGFPGSSYNEQFF | TGCGCCAGCGGGCCCGGGACAGGGTTCCCCGGGAGCTCCTACAATGAGCAGTTCTTC
TRBJ2-5 | TRBV30 | NA | TRBD1 | CAWSIQGALQETQYF | TGTGCCTGGAGTATACAGGGGGCCCTCCAAGAGACCCAGTACTTC